Presented here are 4 T cell receptor beta chains from one specimen sequenced in a study of cytomegalovirus exposure and HLA in healthy donors. The PCR had 60 Vbeta and 13 Jbeta primers. The table came from immunoSEQ multiplex PCR; TCRdb's copy has only in-frame clones and leaves some out. Of approximately 150,000 clones detected, about 79% appear once; the ten largest clones hold roughly 5.8%. Sequenced sample: PBMCs. The source of these receptors is a man in his forties or fifties in good health and CMV-seropositive.

The V gene is TRBV21-1, the J gene TRBJ2-4; the table's D call, TRBD1, was not checked against the DNA. TRBV21-1 is a listed pseudogene. The CDR3 length is 11 residues. DNA of the CDR3: TGTGCCAGCAGCCCCCAGAACATTCAGTACTTC. Its protein is CASSPQNIQYF.

This clone was counted only a few times. CDR3 DNA sequence: TGTGCCAGCTCACTCTCCGGGACAGGGGGCACTGAAGCTTTCTTT. It codes for CASSLSGTGGTEAFF. J is TRBJ1-1 and V is TRBV18, with TRBD1 matching over 11 bases. Germline CDR1 KGHSH, CDR2 LQKENI. CDR3 length: 15 amino acids. Trimming at V came to 4 bases and at J to 4 bases, leaving 5 bases not matched to a gene.

This clone turned up a few times. The genes are TRBV11-3 and TRBJ2-3; D remains ambiguous. Germline loops: CDR1 SGHNT, CDR2 YENEEA. The germline V and J ends were trimmed by 5 bases and 1 base, with 7 bases remaining between them. There are 13 residues in the CDR3. The CDR3 nucleotides read TGTGCCAGCAGCCTCCCTCGCACAGATACGCAGTATTTT. Translating gives CASSLPRTDTQYF.

The V and J genes are TRBV7-2 and TRBJ1-5; TRBD1 agrees at 9 bases. J lost 7 bases, V lost 1 base, and 11 bases had no gene match. This CDR3 is 17 amino acids long. CDR1 and CDR2 (germline): SGHTA, FQGNSA. Here the CDR3 reads CASSLGGGQGERQPQHF. The CDR3 DNA reads as TGTGCCAGCAGCTTAGGGGGGGGACAGGGAGAAAGACAGCCCCAGCATTTT.